This TCR beta chain was retrieved from a study of blood T cell repertoires in COVID-19. Whole-study context: PBMCs, B-cell-depleted T cells, or T cells were the source of the cDNA or gDNA that made up the material.

Original processing notes: Amplifying reference gene primers gave estimates of nucleated cell counts. The data were produced by immunoSEQ multiplex PCR, yet TCRdb's version contains in-frame clones alone and is incomplete. Clone size and V and J calls were adopted from that table, with D and trimming inferred from the DNA. The sample consists of some 110,000 clones, 90% of them appearing once. Germline V gives CDR1 SEHNR, CDR2 FQNEAQ (reference sequence). The CDR3 length is 13 residues. The V gene end was trimmed by 5 bases and the J gene end by 5 bases; junction bases not matched to a gene: 5. This sequence joins TRBV7-9 and TRBJ1-2, with 7 positions matching TRBD1. The sequencing sample was made of peripheral blood. This receptor was identified in a human donor with active COVID-19. The donor label of this sample is uncertain. The CDR3, as DNA: TGTGCCAGCAGCCTGGGACAGAAATATGGCTACACCTTC. It yields the protein CASSLGQKYGYTF.